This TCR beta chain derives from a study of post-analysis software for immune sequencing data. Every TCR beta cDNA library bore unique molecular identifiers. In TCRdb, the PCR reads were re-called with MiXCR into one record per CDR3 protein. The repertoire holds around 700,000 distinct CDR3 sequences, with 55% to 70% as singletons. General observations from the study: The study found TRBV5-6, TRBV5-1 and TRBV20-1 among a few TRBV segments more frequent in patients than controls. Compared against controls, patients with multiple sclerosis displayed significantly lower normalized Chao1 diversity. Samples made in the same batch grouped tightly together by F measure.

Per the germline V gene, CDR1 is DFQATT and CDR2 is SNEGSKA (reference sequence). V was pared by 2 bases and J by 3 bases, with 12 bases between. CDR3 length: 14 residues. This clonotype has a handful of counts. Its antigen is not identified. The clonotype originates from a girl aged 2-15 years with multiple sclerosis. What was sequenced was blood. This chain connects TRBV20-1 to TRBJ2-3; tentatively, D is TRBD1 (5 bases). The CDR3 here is CSARNPSGTDTQYF. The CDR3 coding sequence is TGCAGTGCTAGAAATCCATCAGGGACAGATACGCAGTATTTT.